Given below is one T cell receptor beta chain in context. What it binds is not known. The CDR3 has 15 residues. V was clipped by 6 bases and J by 1 base; unmatched bases: 2. Germline V gene lookup returns CDR1 MDHEN and CDR2 SYDVKM. The data originate from a study of beta chain features in type 1 diabetes. Reverse transcribing all isolated RNA meant expressed TCRB transcripts were sequenced. Repertoires were generated with immunoSEQ multiplex PCR, while TCRdb's copy carries only in-frame clones and drops some. The sample lists 150,000 to 200,000 clones; just over 8% were seen once. Study-wide results and limits: In all four CD4+ subsets, TCRB CDR3 length was significantly, moderately reduced in type 1 diabetes.

The sequence came from a young woman with type 1 diabetes. The source material was central memory CD4+ T cells from blood. This sequence joins TRBV28 and TRBJ2-5; 13 nucleotides align to TRBD2. CDR3: CASRLAGGPQETQYF. DNA of the CDR3: TGTGCCAGCAGACTAGCGGGAGGGCCCCAAGAGACCCAGTACTTC. The complete variable domain, with remaining parts taken from reference TRBV28 and TRBJ2-5, reads DVKVTQSSRYLVKRTGEKVFLECVQDMDHENMFWYRQDPGLGLRLIYFSYDVKMKEKGDIPEGYSVSREKKERFSLILESASTNQTSMYLCASRLAGGPQETQYFGPGTRLLVL.